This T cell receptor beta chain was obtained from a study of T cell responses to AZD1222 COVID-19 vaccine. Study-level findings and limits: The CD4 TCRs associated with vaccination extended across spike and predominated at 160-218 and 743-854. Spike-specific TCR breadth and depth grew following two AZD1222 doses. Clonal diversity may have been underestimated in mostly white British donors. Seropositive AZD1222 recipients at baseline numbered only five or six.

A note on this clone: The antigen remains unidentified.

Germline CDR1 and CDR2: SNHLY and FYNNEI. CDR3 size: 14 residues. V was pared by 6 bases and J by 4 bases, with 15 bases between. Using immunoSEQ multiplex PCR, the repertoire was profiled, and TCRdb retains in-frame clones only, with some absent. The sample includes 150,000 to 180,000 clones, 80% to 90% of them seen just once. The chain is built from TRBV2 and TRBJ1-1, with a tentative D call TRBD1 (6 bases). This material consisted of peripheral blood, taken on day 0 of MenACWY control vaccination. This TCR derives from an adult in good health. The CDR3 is CASRDTGGRTEAFF. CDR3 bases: TGTGCCAGCAGGGATACCGGGGGGCGCACTGAAGCTTTCTTT.